This T cell receptor (beta chain) was recovered during a study of beta chain features in type 1 diabetes. Study-level background: Investigators examined more than 90 million sorted cells across all samples.

The CDR3 is 15 amino acids. Germline loops: CDR1 SGHTA, CDR2 FQGTGA. Trimming at V came to 2 bases and at J to 4 bases, leaving 4 bases not matched to a gene. Findings of the study overall: The naive, central memory and Treg TCRB repertoires showed an apparent similarity that was greater among patients than among healthy donors. Patients with Type 1 diabetes showed moderately but significantly shorter TCRB CDR3s in all four CD4+ subsets. The analysis here could not establish whether HLA type shapes TCRB rearrangement.

Sequencing targeted expressed TCRB transcripts, as all isolated RNA had been reverse transcribed. Here immunoSEQ multiplex PCR was the method, and the copy in TCRdb shows in-frame clones only, minus some. The data contain around 150,000 clones, 10% of them seen just once; the ten biggest clones take up more than 0.45%. This clone was picked up a small number of times. Its specificity is unknown. CD45RO/CCR7/CD25/CD127/CD95/CD27 separated CD4+ naive, central memory, regulatory and stem cell-like memory cells by sorting. The V gene is TRBV7-3, the J gene TRBJ2-2; 7 positions match TRBD1. The receptor comes from a man aged 25 to 45 with type 1 diabetes. Sequencing used central memory CD4+ T cells from blood. The CDR3 reads CASSLGQAGTGELFF. For the CDR3, the DNA is TGTGCCAGCAGCTTAGGACAGGCGGGCACCGGGGAGCTGTTTTTT.